Following are 12 T cell receptor beta chains from one sample sequenced in a study of T cell responses to AZD1222 COVID-19 vaccine. The method was immunoSEQ multiplex PCR; TCRdb's version includes in-frame clones alone and lacks a portion of them. The sample includes about 170,000 clones, roughly nine tenths seen only once; the top ten take around 1.1%. The material was peripheral blood, obtained 28 days after the second AZD1222 dose. These receptors were collected from an adult who received the AZD1222 COVID-19 vaccine.

This clone was recorded a few times. In DNA form, the CDR3 reads TGTGCCAGCAGCGGCCAGCCCGACGCTTACGAGCAGTTCTTC. Protein: CASSGQPDAYEQFF. J is TRBJ2-1 and V is TRBV9, with D unclear. The CDR3 length is 14 residues. Between the trimmed V and J ends, which lost 3 bases and 10 bases, there was a span of 17 bases. Germline values: CDR1 SGDLS, CDR2 YYNGEE.

The V and J genes are TRBV4-2 and TRBJ1-4; D gene ambiguous. Trimming stripped 0 bases from V and 3 bases from J, with 11 bases between. Germline V gene data show CDR1 as LGHNA and CDR2 as YNFKEQ. This CDR3 has 16 residues. CDR3 region: CASSQDIRTSNEKLFF. CDR3 nucleotides: TGTGCCAGCAGCCAAGATATCAGGACTTCTAATGAAAAACTGTTTTTT.

The gene calls are TRBV29-1 and TRBJ2-7, with D possibly TRBD2 on 5 matching bases. With 4 bases removed from V and 5 bases from J, the gap between germline ends came to 15 bases. The V gene's germline CDR1 is SQVTM and CDR2 ANQGSEA. This CDR3 has 13 residues. CDR3 amino acids: CSVGASRLDEQYF. For the CDR3, the DNA is TGCAGCGTTGGGGCTAGCCGCCTGGACGAGCAGTACTTC.

The chain uses TRBV15 and TRBJ2-3, with D perhaps matching TRBD1 (5 bases). V was shortened by 3 bases and J by 2 bases, with 15 bases between the two germline ends. The CDR3 contains 16 residues. Germline lookup yields CDR1 LNHNV and CDR2 YYDKDF (reference sequence). For the CDR3, the DNA is TGTGCCACCAGCAGGGACATTAGCAGGTCCACAGATACGCAGTATTTT. The encoded protein is CATSRDISRSTDTQYF.

The genes are TRBV28 and TRBJ1-6; D is perhaps TRBD1 (5 bases). This CDR3 contains 14 residues. CDR1 is MDHEN and CDR2 is SYDVKM in the germline V gene. V was cut by 4 bases and J by 11 bases, with 15 bases left in between. The CDR3 DNA reads TGTGCCAGCAGTTCCCCTGGGGCTAGGCCACCCCTCCACTTT. Residues: CASSSPGARPPLHF.

V and J are TRBV5-1 and TRBJ2-7; TRBD1 might be the D (6 bases). Trimming left V 4 bases short and J 6 bases short, with 20 bases between. CDR1 and CDR2 (germline): SGHRS, YFSETQ. The CDR3 is made up of 15 amino acids. Here the CDR3 DNA reads TGCGCCAGCAGCCAACTCTACAGGGTTGGGTCCGAGCAGTACTTC. Translated: CASSQLYRVGSEQYF.

V and J are TRBV10-1 and TRBJ2-7; 8 bases map to TRBD1. The V gene end was trimmed by 4 bases and the J gene end by 4 bases; junction bases not matched to a gene: 9. Germline CDR1 is WNHNN and CDR2 is SYGVQD (reference sequence). CDR3 size: 15 residues. The CDR3 loop is CASSARRGPSYEQYF. CDR3 bases: TGCGCCAGCAGTGCCCGCAGGGGGCCCTCGTACGAGCAGTACTTC.

The chain couples TRBV7-9 to TRBJ1-2, with 10 bases identical to TRBD1. This CDR3 has 15 amino acids. J gave up 4 bases and V 4 bases, and 6 bases lay outside the gene matches. Germline V gives CDR1 SEHNR, CDR2 FQNEAQ (reference sequence). The CDR3 nucleotides read TGTGCCAGCAGCTCGGACAGGGGGTCCGTCTATGGCTACACCTTC. It encodes CASSSDRGSVYGYTF.

V gene TRBV29-1 combines with J gene TRBJ1-1; the D gene is possibly TRBD1 (6 bases). This CDR3 is built from 13 residues. In germline, CDR1 is SQVTM, CDR2 ANQGSEA. The germline V and J ends were trimmed by 5 bases and 5 bases, with 15 bases remaining between them. CDR3 in DNA: TGCAGCGTTCTGGACGGAGGGGGGACTGAAGCTTTCTTT. The encoded protein is CSVLDGGGTEAFF.

The CDR3 spells CASSGGLVNSDTQYF. CDR3 DNA: TGTGCCAGCAGCGGGGGACTAGTCAATTCCGATACGCAGTATTTT. The chain uses TRBV9 and TRBJ2-3, with TRBD2 matching 8 bases. V lost 3 bases to trimming and J lost 6 bases; unmatched junction nucleotides: 9. The CDR3 contains 15 residues. In germline, CDR1 is SGDLS, CDR2 YYNGEE. Full variable domain (outside the CDR3, taken from reference TRBV9 and TRBJ2-3): DSGVTQTPKHLITATGQRVTLRCSPRSGDLSVYWYQQSLDQGLQFLIQYYNGEERAKGNILERFSAQQFPDLHSELNLSSLELGDSALYFCASSGGLVNSDTQYFGPGTRLTVL.

V and J are TRBV7-8 and TRBJ1-1, with 7 nucleotides matching TRBD1. The CDR3 contains 16 residues. Germline V gene data show CDR1 as SGHVS and CDR2 as FQNEAQ. The V segment lost 0 bases and the J segment 1 base; nucleotides outside the gene matches: 5. In nucleotides, the CDR3 is TGTGCCAGCAGCTTAGCTCCGCGGACAGGGAACACTGAAGCTTTCTTT. Translated: CASSLAPRTGNTEAFF. The complete variable domain, with remaining parts taken from reference TRBV7-8 and TRBJ1-1, reads GAGVSQSPRYKVAKRGQDVALRCDPISGHVSLFWYQQALGQGPEFLTYFQNEAQLDKSGLPSDRFFAERPEGSVSTLKIQRTQQEDSAVYLCASSLAPRTGNTEAFFGQGTRLTVV.

Many counts were recorded for this clone. The rearrangement links TRBV5-6 to TRBJ1-4, with 8 bases lining up with TRBD1. Per the germline V gene, CDR1 is SGHDT and CDR2 is YYEEEE. This CDR3 comprises 15 residues. The ends lost 0 bases at V and 10 bases at J; junction bases unmatched: 8. The CDR3 DNA reads as TGTGCCAGCAGCTTGGGGACAGGGTTAAAAGGAAAACTGTTTTTT. Translation: CASSLGTGLKGKLFF.